Below are 28 T cell receptor beta chains sequenced from a single sample in a study of shared clonotypes between healthy human individuals. Profiling relied on immunoSEQ multiplex PCR, and the TCRdb table lists in-frame clones only, not all of them. The sample lists over a million clones, around 98% seen once, with 0.4% to 0.45% in the top ten. Source material: naive CD4+ T cells sorted from blood. Subset defined: CD45RA+ positively selected. These receptors were obtained from a man younger than 40 in good health.

The chain uses TRBV7-9 and TRBJ2-5; D gene uncertain. Germline V gene sequence: CDR1 SEHNR, CDR2 FQNEAQ (reference sequence). The V end lost 9 bases, the J end lost 2 bases, and 19 bases lay between the germline ends. This CDR3 is built from 15 residues. This CDR3 reads CASRVAAARQETQYF. For the CDR3, the DNA is TGTGCCAGTAGGGTTGCCGCTGCCCGTCAAGAGACCCAGTACTTC. The complete variable domain, with remaining parts taken from reference TRBV7-9 and TRBJ2-5, reads DTGVSQNPRHKITKRGQNVTFRCDPISEHNRLYWYRQTLGQGPEFLTYFQNEAQLEKSRLLSDRFSAERPKGSFSTLEIQRTEQGDSAMYLCASRVAAARQETQYFGPGTRLLVL.

The V call is TRBV7-3, the J call TRBJ2-2, with D hard to call. CDR3 length: 18 residues. Germline assignment: CDR1 SGHTA and CDR2 FQGTGA. The germline V and J ends were trimmed by 3 bases and 1 base, with 18 bases remaining between them. For the CDR3, the DNA is TGTGCCAGCAGCTTTTCCCCCCGTGGGTGGCAGAACACCGGGGAGCTGTTTTTT. Amino acids: CASSFSPRGWQNTGELFF.

About this clone: Other DNA sequences in this sample translate to the same CDR3. The chain couples TRBV25-1 to TRBJ1-2; 10 bases map to TRBD1. The J segment lost 5 bases and the V segment lost 6 bases, leaving 6 bases of the junction unmatched. Germline V gene data show CDR1 as MGHDK and CDR2 as SYGVNS. The CDR3 covers 14 residues. CDR3 DNA sequence: TGTGCCAGCAGGGGGGACAGGGGAGGGTATGGCTACACCTTC. Protein product: CASRGDRGGYGYTF.

The chain is built from TRBV27 and TRBJ2-7; 7 bases match TRBD2. Germline CDR1 reads MNHEY; CDR2 reads SMNVEV (reference sequence). Trimming removed 5 bases from V and 2 bases from J; junction bases left unmatched: 9. This CDR3 has 15 residues. This CDR3 reads CASSKGGPVPYEQYF. Here the CDR3 DNA reads TGTGCCAGCAGTAAGGGAGGGCCAGTCCCCTACGAGCAGTACTTC.

Worth noting for this clone: The same CDR3 is also encoded by other DNA sequences in this sample. The rearrangement uses TRBV18 and TRBJ2-7; unclear D gene. The CDR3 extends over 12 amino acids. Germline loops: CDR1 KGHSH, CDR2 LQKENI. V shed 6 bases and J shed 4 bases, with 10 bases lying between them. The CDR3 here is CASSPGSYEQYF. Written as DNA, the CDR3 is TGTGCCAGCTCCCCAGGAAGTTACGAGCAGTACTTC.

This sequence joins TRBV6-5 and TRBJ1-1; D remains ambiguous. The germline V and J ends were trimmed by 5 bases and 0 bases, with 7 bases remaining between them. The CDR3 covers 13 residues. Germline CDR1 and CDR2: MNHEY and SVGAGI. The DNA for the CDR3 is TGTGCCAGCAGTAGGGCCATGAACACTGAAGCTTTCTTT. Translated, it gives CASSRAMNTEAFF.

The chain uses TRBV10-2 and TRBJ2-1; D not resolved. Germline CDR1 reads WSHSY; CDR2 reads SAAADI. Trimming pared 3 bases from V and 1 base from J, leaving 16 bases between. CDR3 size: 17 residues. CDR3 in amino acids: CASSEELADTSYNEQFF. Written as DNA, the CDR3 is TGCGCCAGCAGTGAAGAATTGGCGGATACTTCCTACAATGAGCAGTTCTTC.

The genes are TRBV27 and TRBJ2-1; TRBD2 matches 8 bases. Germline CDR1 reads MNHEY; CDR2 reads SMNVEV (reference sequence). V shed 5 bases, J shed 7 bases, and the junction held 10 bases outside the gene matches. The CDR3 is made up of 15 amino acids. CDR3 DNA: TGTGCCAGCAGTCCCCTAGCGGGCCAAGTTAATGAGCAGTTCTTC. Protein product: CASSPLAGQVNEQFF.

The rearrangement joins TRBV9 to TRBJ2-1, with D tentatively TRBD1 (5 bases). This CDR3 region has 14 residues. The germline V and J ends were trimmed by 4 bases and 5 bases, with 13 bases remaining between them. CDR1 is SGDLS, CDR2 YYNGEE, per germline. The CDR3 region has the DNA TGTGCCAGCAGCCCAGGGCGTTTCCACAATGAGCAGTTCTTC. Translated, it gives CASSPGRFHNEQFF.

This clone was seen a handful of times. The chain combines TRBV2 with TRBJ1-1; D unresolved. Germline V gene data show CDR1 as SNHLY and CDR2 as FYNNEI. Between the trimmed V and J ends, which lost 7 bases and 0 bases, there was a span of 9 bases. The CDR3 spans 13 residues. The CDR3 nucleotides are TGTGCCAGCACCCTCAGTTTGAACACTGAAGCTTTCTTT. Amino acids: CASTLSLNTEAFF.

The chain couples TRBV14 to TRBJ2-7; 7 nucleotides line up with TRBD2. Germline V gives CDR1 SGHDN, CDR2 FVKESK. This CDR3 is built from 16 residues. J gave up 3 bases and V 1 base, and 9 bases lay outside the gene matches. The CDR3 bases are TGTGCCAGCAGCCAAGTGGGAGGGGTCCACTTCTACGAGCAGTACTTC. This encodes CASSQVGGVHFYEQYF.

The V call is TRBV7-2, the J call TRBJ2-5; D is unresolved. This CDR3 has 13 amino acids. Germline lookup yields CDR1 SGHTA and CDR2 FQGNSA. V lost 1 base to trimming and J lost 5 bases, with 8 bases between them. CDR3 DNA: TGTGCCAGCAGCTTAGAGGTATCTGAGACCCAGTACTTC. Protein sequence: CASSLEVSETQYF.

This chain joins TRBV14 and TRBJ1-1, with TRBD1 as a possible D gene (5 bases). Germline CDR1 reads SGHDN; CDR2 reads FVKESK. The CDR3 spans 13 residues. V lost 4 bases to trimming and J lost 11 bases, with 17 bases between them. The CDR3 coding sequence is TGTGCCAGCAGCCCGGGACTTCAGGGCGGTGCTTTCTTT. It is translated as CASSPGLQGGAFF.

This clone showed up just once. V gene TRBV28 combines with J gene TRBJ1-2; D is possibly TRBD1 (6 bases). CDR3 length equals 14 residues. The V and J ends lost 5 bases and 3 bases respectively, with 13 bases between them. From germline, CDR1 is MDHEN and CDR2 SYDVKM. The CDR3, as DNA: TGTGCCAGCAGTCCCGGACAGTTGGACTATGGCTACACCTTC. Encoded protein: CASSPGQLDYGYTF.

A remark on this clone: At the DNA level, this CDR3 is encoded by other sequences in the same sample as well. V usage is TRBV2 and J usage is TRBJ2-7, with a possible D match to TRBD1 (6 bases). This CDR3 spans 13 amino acids. CDR1 and CDR2 from the germline V gene are SNHLY and FYNNEI. V lost 4 bases, J lost 4 bases, and 11 bases lay in between. CDR3 DNA sequence: TGTGCCAGCAGTGCCGACAGGACGTACGAGCAGTACTTC. Amino acids: CASSADRTYEQYF.

V is TRBV11-2 and J is TRBJ2-2; 10 positions agree with TRBD1. Trimming at V came to 3 bases and at J to 5 bases, leaving 6 bases not matched to a gene. The CDR3 spans 16 residues. Germline assignment: CDR1 SGHAT and CDR2 FQNNGV. CDR3 coding DNA: TGTGCCAGCAGCTTTCTAGGGACAGGGGTAACCGGGGAGCTGTTTTTT. Translating gives CASSFLGTGVTGELFF.

The CDR3 protein is CASSLRGLGTEAFF. The CDR3 nucleotides read TGTGCCAGCAGCTTAAGGGGCCTCGGGACTGAAGCTTTCTTT. This sequence joins TRBV13 and TRBJ1-1; tentatively, D is TRBD1 (5 bases). Trimming took off 2 bases at V and 5 bases at J, with 12 bases between the two ends. Germline V lookup: CDR1 PRHDT, CDR2 FYEKMQ (reference sequence). This CDR3 is 14 amino acids long.

The chain links TRBV18 to TRBJ2-1, with 7 bases matching TRBD2. Germline assignment: CDR1 KGHSH and CDR2 LQKENI. With V trimmed by 6 bases and J by 5 bases, 7 bases remained unmatched. The CDR3 totals 14 residues. The CDR3 protein is CASSTAGWDNEQFF. CDR3 DNA: TGTGCCAGCTCGACAGCGGGGTGGGACAATGAGCAGTTCTTC.

As to this clone: The sample holds other DNA sequences that translate to the same CDR3. V and J are TRBV5-4 and TRBJ2-5, with D perhaps TRBD1 (6 bases). The CDR3 has 13 amino acids. Trimming took 5 bases from V and 2 from J, leaving 10 bases between them. Germline CDR1 is SGHNT and CDR2 is YYREEE (reference sequence). This CDR3 reads CASSSGQQETQYF. DNA of the CDR3: TGTGCCAGCAGTTCCGGACAGCAAGAGACCCAGTACTTC.

As regards this clone: Additional DNA sequences in this sample encode the identical CDR3. J is TRBJ2-7 and V is TRBV18, with TRBD1 matching over 7 bases. The CDR3 extends over 14 amino acids. Germline loops: CDR1 KGHSH, CDR2 LQKENI. The ends lost 3 bases at V and 2 bases at J; junction bases unmatched: 4. The DNA for the CDR3 is TGTGCCAGCTCACCGGGCCAGGGGGCCTACGAGCAGTACTTC. Protein product: CASSPGQGAYEQYF. Filled out from reference TRBV18 and TRBJ2-7, the complete variable domain reads NAGVMQNPRHLVRRRGQEARLRCSPMKGHSHVYWYRQLPEEGLKFMVYLQKENIIDESGMPKERFSAEFPKEGPSILRIQQVVRGDSAAYFCASSPGQGAYEQYFGPGTRLTVT.

CDR3 sequence reads: CASSSLGLAANNEQFF. For the CDR3, the DNA is TGTGCCAGCAGTTCCCTGGGACTAGCTGCAAACAATGAGCAGTTCTTC. The gene calls are TRBV28 and TRBJ2-1, with 9 bases aligning to TRBD2. There are 16 residues in the CDR3. Germline CDR1 is MDHEN and CDR2 is SYDVKM. V dropped 4 bases and J dropped 5; count of bases not matched to a gene: 9.

For this clone: This CDR3 is also generated by other DNA sequences in the sample. This sequence joins TRBV29-1 and TRBJ1-1; 7 bases align to TRBD1. J lost 2 bases, V lost 7 bases, and 4 bases had no gene match. This CDR3 region has 12 residues. Germline V gene data show CDR1 as SQVTM and CDR2 as ANQGSEA. The CDR3 region has the DNA TGCAGCGCCGGGACAGTCAACACTGAAGCTTTCTTT. Its translation is CSAGTVNTEAFF.

The V gene is TRBV2, the J gene TRBJ2-3; D might be TRBD1 (5 bases). CDR1 and CDR2 from the germline V gene are SNHLY and FYNNEI. Deletions cut 7 bases from V and 4 bases from J, with 9 bases between. The CDR3 covers 12 residues. CDR3 sequence: CASMGRPDTQYF. The CDR3 DNA sequence: TGTGCCAGCATGGGGCGTCCAGATACGCAGTATTTT. Full variable domain (remainder filled in from reference TRBV2 and TRBJ2-3): EPEVTQTPSHQVTQMGQEVILRCVPISNHLYFYWYRQILGQKVEFLVSFYNNEISEKSEIFDDQFSVERPDGSNFTLKIRSTKLEDSAMYFCASMGRPDTQYFGPGTRLTVL.

The J gene is TRBJ2-3, the V gene TRBV5-1; the match to TRBD1 covers 9 bases. Losses at the gene ends were 0 bases for V and 6 bases for J; bases not matched to a gene: 5. The CDR3 contains 15 residues. The germline V gene encodes CDR1 SGHRS and CDR2 YFSETQ. The CDR3 DNA sequence: TGCGCCAGCAGCTTGGGGGACAGGGCGGAGGATACGCAGTATTTT. Translated: CASSLGDRAEDTQYF.

CDR3 region: CASSLVDGFEQYF. CDR3 in DNA: TGTGCCAGCAGCTTAGTAGACGGATTCGAGCAGTACTTC. This chain links TRBV11-2 with TRBJ2-7; D ambiguous. The CDR3 has 13 amino acids. Trimming removed 1 base from V and 6 bases from J, with 10 bases in between. The V gene's germline CDR1 is SGHAT and CDR2 FQNNGV. The variable domain in full, with the rest retrieved from reference TRBV11-2 and TRBJ2-7, is EAGVAQSPRYKIIEKRQSVAFWCNPISGHATLYWYQQILGQGPKLLIQFQNNGVVDDSQLPKDRFSAERLKGVDSTLKIQPAKLEDSAVYLCASSLVDGFEQYFGPGTRLTVT.

This clone has a single count. This sequence joins TRBV5-1 and TRBJ2-1; unclear D gene. The CDR3 runs to 12 residues. Trimming pared 0 bases from V and 13 bases from J, leaving 11 bases between. Germline lookup yields CDR1 SGHRS and CDR2 YFSETQ. Here the CDR3 reads CASSLARLEQFF. The CDR3 DNA reads TGCGCCAGCAGCTTGGCGAGGCTTGAACAGTTCTTC.

The chain links TRBV27 to TRBJ2-7, with D uncertain. V gave up 3 bases and J gave up 0 bases, with 9 bases separating them. The germline V gene has CDR1 MNHEY and CDR2 SMNVEV (reference sequence). The CDR3 has 14 amino acids. CDR3 nucleotide sequence: TGTGCCAGCAGTTTTCAGAGAAGCTCCTACGAGCAGTACTTC. Encoded protein: CASSFQRSSYEQYF.

The rearrangement joins TRBV11-2 to TRBJ2-5; 14 bases align to TRBD2. Germline V lookup: CDR1 SGHAT, CDR2 FQNNGV. V lost 1 base and J lost 3; bases outside the gene matches: 1. The CDR3 extends over 16 amino acids. This CDR3 is CASSLGGLAGEETQYF. As DNA, the CDR3 is TGTGCCAGCAGCTTAGGGGGACTAGCGGGAGAAGAGACCCAGTACTTC.